The TCR beta chain under discussion was sequenced for a study of T cells in localized non-small cell lung cancer. Study outcomes and limitations: Those with higher blood T cell density had longer overall survival. Heterogeneity remains possible, as sequencing covered one tumor region only. Within adjacent lung there appeared a median approximately 59 of the top 100 tumor clones.

CDR1 and CDR2 (germline): KGHSH, LQKENI. CDR3 size: 12 residues. Unmatched junction bases numbered 2, after V lost 6 bases and J lost 3 bases. Profiling relied on immunoSEQ multiplex PCR, and the TCRdb table lists in-frame clones only, not all of them. The data show roughly 13,000 clones, about nine tenths seen once. With respect to this clone: Its antigen is unknown.

The chain employs TRBV18 and TRBJ2-7; the match to TRBD1 covers 7 bases. The source of this sequence is a man aged 35 to 69 with stage III lung adenocarcinoma. The starting material was peripheral blood mononuclear cells, obtained before any cancer treatment. This chain's CDR3 is CASSGDSYEQYF. The CDR3 DNA follows: TGTGCCAGCTCCGGGGACAGCTACGAGCAGTACTTC.